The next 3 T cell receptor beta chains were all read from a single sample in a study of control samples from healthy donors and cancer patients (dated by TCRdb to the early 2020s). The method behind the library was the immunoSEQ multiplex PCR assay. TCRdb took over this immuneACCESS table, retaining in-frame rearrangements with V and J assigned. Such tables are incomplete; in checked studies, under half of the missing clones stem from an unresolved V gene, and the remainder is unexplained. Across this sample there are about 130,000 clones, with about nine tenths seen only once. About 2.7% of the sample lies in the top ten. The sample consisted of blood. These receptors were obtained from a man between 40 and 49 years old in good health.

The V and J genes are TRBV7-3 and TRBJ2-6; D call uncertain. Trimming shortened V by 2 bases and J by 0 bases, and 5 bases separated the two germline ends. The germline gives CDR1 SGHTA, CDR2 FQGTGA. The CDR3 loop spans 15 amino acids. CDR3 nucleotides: TGTGCCAGCAGCTTAGAGAGCTCTGGGGCCAACGTCCTGACTTTC. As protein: CASSLESSGANVLTF.

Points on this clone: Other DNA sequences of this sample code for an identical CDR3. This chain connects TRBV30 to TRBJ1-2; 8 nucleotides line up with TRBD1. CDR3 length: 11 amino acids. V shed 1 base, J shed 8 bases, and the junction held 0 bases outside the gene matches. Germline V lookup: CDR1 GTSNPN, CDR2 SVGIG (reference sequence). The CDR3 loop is CAWSAGGGYTF. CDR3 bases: TGTGCCTGGAGTGCAGGGGGCGGCTACACCTTC.

CDR3 residues: CASSLSGASGSGNTIYF. CDR3 DNA: TGTGCCAGCAGCCTTTCAGGGGCATCGGGCTCTGGAAACACCATATATTTT. The chain has TRBV4-2 and TRBJ1-3, with D tentatively TRBD1 (6 bases). Germline loops: CDR1 LGHNA, CDR2 YNFKEQ. Trimming removed 4 bases at V and 0 bases at J, with 16 bases between. The CDR3 extends over 17 amino acids.